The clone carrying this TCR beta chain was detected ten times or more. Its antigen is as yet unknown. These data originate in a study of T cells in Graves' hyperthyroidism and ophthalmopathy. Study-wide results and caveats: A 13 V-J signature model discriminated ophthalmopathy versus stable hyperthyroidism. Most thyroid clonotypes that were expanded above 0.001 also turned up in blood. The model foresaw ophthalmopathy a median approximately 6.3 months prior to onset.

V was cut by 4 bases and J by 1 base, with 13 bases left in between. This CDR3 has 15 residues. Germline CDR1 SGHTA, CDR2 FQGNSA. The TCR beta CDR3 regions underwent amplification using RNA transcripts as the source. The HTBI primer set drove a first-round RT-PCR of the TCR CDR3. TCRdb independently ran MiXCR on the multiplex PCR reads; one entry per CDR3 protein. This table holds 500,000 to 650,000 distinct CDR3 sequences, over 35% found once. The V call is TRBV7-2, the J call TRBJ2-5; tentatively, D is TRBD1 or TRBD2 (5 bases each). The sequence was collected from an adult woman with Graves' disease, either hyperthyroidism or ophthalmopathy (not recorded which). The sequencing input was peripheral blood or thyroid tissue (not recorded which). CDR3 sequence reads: CASSSGTEFQETQYF. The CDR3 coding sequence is TGTGCCAGCAGCTCCGGGACGGAATTCCAAGAGACCCAGTACTTC.